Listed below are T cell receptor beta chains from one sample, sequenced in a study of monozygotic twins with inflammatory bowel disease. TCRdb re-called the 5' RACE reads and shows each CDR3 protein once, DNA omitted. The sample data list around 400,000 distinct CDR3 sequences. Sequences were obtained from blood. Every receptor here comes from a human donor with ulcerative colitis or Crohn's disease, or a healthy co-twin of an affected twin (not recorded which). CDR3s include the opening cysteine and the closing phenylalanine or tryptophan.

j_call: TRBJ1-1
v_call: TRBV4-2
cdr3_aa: CASSQDDRGRTLNTEAFF

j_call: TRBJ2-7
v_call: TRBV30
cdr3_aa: CACAEEYEQYF

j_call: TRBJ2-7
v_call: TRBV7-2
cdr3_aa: CASSLKITTSGSDEQYF

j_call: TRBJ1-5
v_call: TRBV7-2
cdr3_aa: CASSLVAGSNQPQHF

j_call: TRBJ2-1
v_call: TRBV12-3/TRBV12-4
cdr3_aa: CASSLALEQFF

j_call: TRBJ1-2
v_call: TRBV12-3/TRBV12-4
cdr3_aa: CASSLAPEYGYTF

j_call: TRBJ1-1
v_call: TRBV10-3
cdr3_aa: CAITDPGPRGWNTEAFF

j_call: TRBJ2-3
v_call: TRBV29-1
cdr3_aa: CSVEGAGEPTDTQYF

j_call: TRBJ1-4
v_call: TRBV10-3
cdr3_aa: CAISAVGGNEKLFF

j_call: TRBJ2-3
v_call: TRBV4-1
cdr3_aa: CASSQDAGVQVNTQYF

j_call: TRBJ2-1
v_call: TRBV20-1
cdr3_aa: CSASLTGGAGNEQFF

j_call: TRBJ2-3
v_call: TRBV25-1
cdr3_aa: CASSIWALGQTDTQYF

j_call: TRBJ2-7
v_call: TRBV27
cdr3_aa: CASQPGQGPYEQYF

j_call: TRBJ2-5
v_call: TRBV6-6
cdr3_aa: CASSYSGRKETQYF

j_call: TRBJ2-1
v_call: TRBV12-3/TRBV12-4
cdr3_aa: CASSLWLAGRHSYNEQFF

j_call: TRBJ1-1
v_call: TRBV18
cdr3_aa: CASSPSGGGAEAFF

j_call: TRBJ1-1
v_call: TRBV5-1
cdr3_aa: CASSTDRPMGTEAFF

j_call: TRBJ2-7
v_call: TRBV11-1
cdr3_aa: CASSPQQGIYEQYF

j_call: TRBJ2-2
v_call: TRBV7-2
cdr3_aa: CASSPTRLTGGELFF

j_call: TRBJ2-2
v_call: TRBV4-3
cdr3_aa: CASSQDRGLPTGELFF

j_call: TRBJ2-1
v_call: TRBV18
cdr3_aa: CASSPAGTQINEGFF

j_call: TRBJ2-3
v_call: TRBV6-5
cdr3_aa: CASSSRAFSHTQYF

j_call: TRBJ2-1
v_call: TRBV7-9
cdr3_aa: CASTDRLAGPNEQFF

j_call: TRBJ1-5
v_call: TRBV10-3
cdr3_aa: CAIRADRGFNQPQHF

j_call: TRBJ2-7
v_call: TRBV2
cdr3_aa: CASRKGTGPAYEQYF

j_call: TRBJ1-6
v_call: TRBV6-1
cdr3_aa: CASSPPDRGRNSPLHF

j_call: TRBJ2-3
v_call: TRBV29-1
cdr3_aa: CSVERLTSGGTDTQYF

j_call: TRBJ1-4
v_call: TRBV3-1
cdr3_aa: CASSQVHGTGRQVFF

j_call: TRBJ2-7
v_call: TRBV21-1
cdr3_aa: CASSWTYEQYF

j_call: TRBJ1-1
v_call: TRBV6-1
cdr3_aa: CASKPLRTGNTEAFF

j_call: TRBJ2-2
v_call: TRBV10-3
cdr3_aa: CAISESTATGELFF